This T cell receptor beta chain was captured in a study of radiation and T cells in renal cell carcinoma. Study in general: Nephrectomy followed 15 Gy stereotactic body radiation by 4 weeks. Study-level results: Top tumor clonotypes rose in blood 2 weeks post-radiation, then contracted. No pretreatment tumor biopsies were available for baseline clonotypes.

In this sample, this clone turned up once. Its antigen is not identified. Documented time point: blood 2 weeks post-SBRT. The treatment was: 15 Gy SBRT to primary tumor, nephrectomy 4 weeks later. Radiation-treated patients gave blood at baseline, week 2 and week 4. The CDR3 is 14 residues long. Germline-derived CDR1 and CDR2 are MNHNY and SVGAGI (reference sequence). V was pared by 0 bases and J by 7 bases, with 10 bases between. TCRdb's copy holds only in-frame clones and misses some; the assay was immunoSEQ multiplex PCR. The sample carries some 150,000 clones, 87% recorded once. This TCR was recovered from a woman aged 45-65 years with renal cell carcinoma. Sample: blood, taken from a patient whose treatment included radiotherapy and nephrectomy. The genes are TRBV6-6 and TRBJ2-1; D unresolved. The CDR3 reads CASSYSEVRNEQFF. Here the CDR3 DNA reads TGTGCCAGCAGTTACTCGGAAGTCAGGAATGAGCAGTTCTTC.